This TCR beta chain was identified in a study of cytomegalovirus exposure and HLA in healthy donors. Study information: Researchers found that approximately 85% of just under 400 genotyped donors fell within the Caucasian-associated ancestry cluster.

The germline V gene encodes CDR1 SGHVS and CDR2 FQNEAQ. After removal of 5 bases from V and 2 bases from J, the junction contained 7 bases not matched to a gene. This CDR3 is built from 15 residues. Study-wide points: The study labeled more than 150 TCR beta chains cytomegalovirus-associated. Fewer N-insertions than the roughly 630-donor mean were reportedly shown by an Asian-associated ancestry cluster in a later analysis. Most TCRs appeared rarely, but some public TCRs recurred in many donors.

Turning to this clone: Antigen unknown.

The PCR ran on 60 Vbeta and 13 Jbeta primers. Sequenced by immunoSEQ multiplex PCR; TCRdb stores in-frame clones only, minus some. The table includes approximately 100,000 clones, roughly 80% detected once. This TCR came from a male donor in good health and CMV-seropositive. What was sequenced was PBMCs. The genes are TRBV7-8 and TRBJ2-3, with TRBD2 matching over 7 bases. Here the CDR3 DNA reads TGTGCCAGCAGCCCACTGCGGGGGATCACAGATACGCAGTATTTT. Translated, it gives CASSPLRGITDTQYF. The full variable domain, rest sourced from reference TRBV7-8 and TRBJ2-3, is GAGVSQSPRYKVAKRGQDVALRCDPISGHVSLFWYQQALGQGPEFLTYFQNEAQLDKSGLPSDRFFAERPEGSVSTLKIQRTQQEDSAVYLCASSPLRGITDTQYFGPGTRLTVL.